This TCR beta chain was identified during a study of beta chain features in type 1 diabetes. General study points: TCRB rearrangement may or may not be influenced by HLA type; here this remained unresolved.

This clone was observed a single time. The antigen remains undetermined. The ends were cut back, 2 bases at V and 0 bases at J, with 17 bases in the middle. This CDR3 has 17 amino acids. CDR1 and CDR2 from the germline V gene are SGHAT and FQNNGV. What was sequenced were expressed TCRB transcripts, since all of the isolated RNA had been reverse transcribed. The table came from immunoSEQ multiplex PCR; TCRdb's copy has only in-frame clones and leaves some out. The sample lists roughly 120,000 clones; about two fifths were seen once. The sequenced material came from stem cell memory CD4+ T cells from blood. V and J are TRBV11-2 and TRBJ2-7; D may be TRBD2 (5 bases). The source is a woman in her late teens or twenties in good health. CDR3 sequence reads: CASSLTQFRGISYEQYF. For the CDR3, the DNA is TGTGCCAGCAGCTTAACTCAATTTCGGGGAATCTCCTACGAGCAGTACTTC.